This T cell receptor beta chain was retrieved from a study of blood T cell repertoires in COVID-19. Overall study: COVID-19 samples from acute and convalescent phases originated in the United States, Italy and Spain. The analysed material was cDNA or gDNA that came from T cells, B-cell-depleted T cells, or PBMCs.

Authors' data handling: By means of reference gene primer amplification, nucleated cell counts were estimated. Some clones are missing from TCRdb's copy, which holds only in-frame ones; the method was immunoSEQ multiplex PCR. From that table come the V and J calls and clone size; the DNA was used to work out D and trimming. Of around 68,000 clones in the sample, roughly 86% are singletons; the top ten hold 5% to 6.5%. V gave up 10 bases and J gave up 4 bases, with 25 bases separating them. Germline values: CDR1 SEHNR, CDR2 FQNEAQ (reference sequence). This CDR3 comprises 17 residues. Sequencing was carried out using peripheral blood. This sequence joins TRBV7-9 and TRBJ2-2; TRBD2 might be the D (10 bases). This clonotype originated in a woman between 50 and 59 years old with acute or convalescent COVID-19. This CDR3 is CAIGQGSGRASTGELFF. The CDR3 nucleotides are TGTGCCATAGGACAGGGGAGCGGGAGGGCCAGCACCGGGGAGCTGTTTTTT.